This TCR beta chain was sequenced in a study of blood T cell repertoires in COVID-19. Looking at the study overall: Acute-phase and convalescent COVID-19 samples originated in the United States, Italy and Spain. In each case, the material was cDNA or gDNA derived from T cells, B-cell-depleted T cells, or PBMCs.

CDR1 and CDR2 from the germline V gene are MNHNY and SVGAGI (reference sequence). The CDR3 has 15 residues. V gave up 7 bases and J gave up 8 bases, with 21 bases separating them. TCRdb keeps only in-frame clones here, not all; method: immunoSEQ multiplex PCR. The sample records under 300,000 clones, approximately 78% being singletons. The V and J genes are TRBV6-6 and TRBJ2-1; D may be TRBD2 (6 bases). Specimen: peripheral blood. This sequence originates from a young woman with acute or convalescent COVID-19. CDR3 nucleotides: TGTGCCAGCACCCCACCAGGTTCTGCTAGCGATGAGCAGTTCTTC. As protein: CASTPPGSASDEQFF.